This paragraph covers one T cell receptor beta chain sequence. Antigen unknown. CDR1 is MNHEY, CDR2 SVGAGI, per germline. The CDR3 runs to 14 residues. V was trimmed by 6 bases and J by 0 bases, leaving 9 bases between them. Repertoires were generated with immunoSEQ multiplex PCR, while TCRdb's copy carries only in-frame clones and drops some. The sample lists roughly 70,000 clones; 89% were seen once. The record originates from a study of T cell responses to AZD1222 COVID-19 vaccine. General study points: Repertoires were obtained only post-peak T cell response.

The source material was peripheral blood, sampled 28 days after the second AZD1222 dose. This clonotype originated in an adult who received the AZD1222 COVID-19 vaccine. The chain joins TRBV6-5 to TRBJ1-3; D is unclear. The CDR3 protein is CASSIRGSGNTIYF. CDR3 nucleotide sequence: TGTGCCAGCAGCATTCGGGGCTCTGGAAACACCATATATTTT.